Sequencing of this TCR beta chain was carried out in a study of blood T cells in healthy people across ages. The authors ran a second PCR of roughly 6 to 12 cycles using a sample-barcoded 5' primer and a J-beta primer mix. The template-switch adaptor, which had 12 random nucleotides, put a tag on each cDNA molecule. TCRdb ran MiXCR on the 5' RACE reads and lists one entry per CDR3 protein. This sample has roughly 1,800,000 distinct CDR3 sequences, with around half found just once. There are a few counts of this clonotype. Germline loops: CDR1 LNHNV, CDR2 YYDKDF (reference sequence). CDR3 length: 15 amino acids. The V end was cut by 0 bases, the J end by 6 bases, with 13 bases between. Samples had at least 6 million PBMCs isolated from them.

The clonotype was recovered from a woman aged 40 to 50 in good health. The chain is built from TRBV15 and TRBJ2-3; D not certain. The sample consisted of blood. CDR3: CATSRDRTPSDTQYF. The CDR3 nucleotides read TGTGCCACCAGCAGAGACCGGACCCCCTCTGATACGCAGTATTTT.